These 27 T cell receptor beta chains were sequenced from one sample in a study of blood T cell repertoires in COVID-19. Repertoires were generated with immunoSEQ multiplex PCR, while TCRdb's copy carries only in-frame clones and drops some. The profile shows about 60,000 clones, roughly 84% of them singletons. The sample consisted of peripheral blood. The receptors were gathered from a man in his fifties or sixties with COVID-19, enrolled during active disease.

The gene calls are TRBV24-1 and TRBJ2-2, with D possibly TRBD1 on 6 matching bases. The length of the CDR3 is 16 residues. Per the germline V gene, CDR1 is KGHDR and CDR2 is SFDVKD. V lost 3 bases and J lost 1, with 11 bases in between. The CDR3: CATSDPSGVNTGELFF. The CDR3 region has the DNA TGTGCCACCAGTGATCCGTCAGGGGTGAACACCGGGGAGCTGTTTTTT.

The rearrangement uses TRBV7-6 and TRBJ1-1, with D maybe TRBD1 (5 bases). Germline V gene sequence: CDR1 SGHVS, CDR2 FNYEAQ. The CDR3 runs 13 residues. V lost 4 bases, J lost 2 bases, and 8 bases lay in between. CDR3 residues: CASSSTENTEAFF. As DNA, the CDR3 is TGTGCCAGCAGCTCGACAGAAAACACTGAAGCTTTCTTT.

V and J are TRBV3-1 (or the pseudogene TRBV3-2) and TRBJ2-7; TRBD1 is a possible D gene (5 bases). CDR3 size: 15 residues. CDR1 and CDR2 (germline): LGHDT, YNNKEL (reference sequence). Trimming removed 0 bases at V and 0 bases at J, with 9 bases between. The CDR3 bases are TGTGCCAGCAGCCAAGATCAGGGTAGCTCCTACGAGCAGTACTTC. This sequence encodes CASSQDQGSSYEQYF.

This clone appeared once. The chain is built from TRBV5-1 and TRBJ2-1; the D gene is possibly TRBD2 (6 bases). CDR3 length equals 15 residues. Germline-derived CDR1 and CDR2 are SGHRS and YFSETQ. The V end lost 4 bases, the J end lost 4 bases, and 15 bases lay between the germline ends. CDR3 amino acids: CASSPGASEYNEQFF. CDR3 bases: TGCGCCAGCAGCCCTGGGGCTAGCGAGTACAATGAGCAGTTCTTC.

The chain uses TRBV2 and TRBJ1-5; D is unclear. Trimming took off 3 bases at V and 7 bases at J, with 13 bases between the two ends. The V gene's germline CDR1 is SNHLY and CDR2 FYNNEI. CDR3 size: 14 residues. The CDR3 spells CASSDFGGSQPQHF. The CDR3 DNA follows: TGTGCCAGCAGTGATTTTGGAGGGAGCCAGCCCCAGCATTTT.

This chain joins TRBV3-1 (or the pseudogene TRBV3-2) and TRBJ1-1, with a tentative D call TRBD1 (6 bases). Germline-derived CDR1 and CDR2 are LGHDT and YNNKEL (reference sequence). Between the trimmed V and J ends, which lost 4 bases and 11 bases, there was a span of 17 bases. CDR3 length: 13 amino acids. CDR3 residues: CASSLQGWVGAFF. The CDR3 DNA reads as TGTGCCAGCAGCCTACAGGGTTGGGTTGGGGCTTTCTTT.

The rearrangement uses TRBV25-1 and TRBJ1-1, with D perhaps TRBD1 (5 bases). The germline V gene has CDR1 MGHDK and CDR2 SYGVNS. The CDR3 runs 14 residues. Trimming cost V 5 bases and J 1 base, with 11 bases left between them. In DNA, the CDR3 is TGTGCCAGCAGTCCGGACACGACGAACACTGAAGCTTTCTTT. Residues: CASSPDTTNTEAFF.

CDR3 in DNA: TGTGCCAGTACCTCGGACAGGGAAGACACTGAAGCTTTCTTT. Translated: CASTSDREDTEAFF. V and J are TRBV19 and TRBJ1-1; 8 bases are shared with TRBD1. The CDR3 is 14 residues long. Trimming took 7 bases from V and 3 from J; bases not matched to a gene: 7. Germline V CDR1 and CDR2: LNHDA, SQIVND (reference sequence).

The chain uses TRBV6-1 and TRBJ2-1; 9 bases align to TRBD2. The CDR3 is 14 amino acids. Germline CDR1 reads MNHNS; CDR2 reads SASEGT. The V and J ends lost 3 bases and 4 bases, in that order; junction bases with no gene match: 1. The CDR3 DNA sequence: TGTGCCAGCAGTGACCTAGCGGGATACAATGAGCAGTTCTTC. Protein product: CASSDLAGYNEQFF.

This clone was seen only once. This rearrangement joins TRBV14 to TRBJ2-1, with TRBD2 identical over 13 bases. This CDR3 is built from 17 residues. The V and J ends lost 6 bases and 8 bases, in that order; junction bases with no gene match: 13. Germline values: CDR1 SGHDN, CDR2 FVKESK. Written as DNA, the CDR3 is TGTGCCAGCAGAGATAGCAAACCGGGACTAGCGGGGCATGAGCAGTTCTTC. Translation gives CASRDSKPGLAGHEQFF. The variable domain in full, completed from reference TRBV14 and TRBJ2-1, reads EAGVTQFPSHSVIEKGQTVTLRCDPISGHDNLYWYRRVMGKEIKFLLHFVKESKQDESGMPNNRFLAERTGGTYSTLKVQPAELEDSGVYFCASRDSKPGLAGHEQFFGPGTRLTVL.

This chain joins TRBV6-5 and TRBJ1-4; maybe TRBD1 (6 bases). Trimming cost V 7 bases and J 7 bases, with 16 bases left between them. The CDR3 consists of 14 residues. CDR1 is MNHEY and CDR2 is SVGAGI in the germline V gene. The CDR3 nucleotides are TGTGCCAGCACCAGGGGCGGGGGCGTTGAAAAACTGTTTTTT. It yields the protein CASTRGGGVEKLFF.

This clone was recorded once. The genes are TRBV6-6 and TRBJ2-3; possible D gene TRBD2, 6 bases. Germline CDR1 and CDR2: MNHNY and SVGAGI (reference sequence). V lost 6 bases and J 0 bases, leaving 13 bases between the germline ends. The CDR3 contains 15 residues. CDR3 nucleotides: TGTGCCAGCAGCTCCCGAGGGAGGAGCACAGATACGCAGTATTTT. Amino acids: CASSSRGRSTDTQYF.

The gene calls are TRBV5-6 and TRBJ2-5; 7 nucleotides align to TRBD2. Germline V gives CDR1 SGHDT, CDR2 YYEEEE. Trimming at V came to 1 base and at J to 0 bases, leaving 6 bases not matched to a gene. The CDR3 consists of 16 residues. Here the CDR3 reads CASSLRGLLNQETQYF. The CDR3 DNA is TGTGCCAGCAGCTTGCGGGGACTACTAAACCAAGAGACCCAGTACTTC.

This clone occurred once. V gene TRBV4-2 combines with J gene TRBJ2-5; 16 bases fit TRBD2. The germline CDR1 and CDR2 sequences are LGHNA and YNFKEQ. After removal of 0 bases from V and 5 bases from J, the junction contained 3 bases not matched to a gene. CDR3 length equals 17 residues. The CDR3 DNA sequence: TGTGCCAGCAGCCAAGATAGGGGACTAGCGGGAGGGGAGACCCAGTACTTC. It codes for CASSQDRGLAGGETQYF.

This clone has only one observation. V and J are TRBV27 and TRBJ1-1; unclear D gene. This CDR3 comprises 13 residues. The V gene lost 8 bases and the J gene lost 0 bases, with 10 bases spanning the gap. Germline V lookup: CDR1 MNHEY, CDR2 SMNVEV (reference sequence). The CDR3 is CASREDMNTEAFF. The CDR3 DNA follows: TGTGCCAGCCGAGAAGACATGAACACTGAAGCTTTCTTT.

The V call is TRBV7-9, the J call TRBJ1-2; D uncertain. The V end was cut by 5 bases, the J end by 8 bases, with 15 bases between. In germline, CDR1 is SEHNR, CDR2 FQNEAQ (reference sequence). This CDR3 region has 13 residues. In DNA, the CDR3 is TGTGCCAGCAGCGAGTCAGGTCGGTACGGCTACACCTTC. This translates into CASSESGRYGYTF. The variable domain in full, completed from reference TRBV7-9 and TRBJ1-2, reads DTGVSQNPRHKITKRGQNVTFRCDPISEHNRLYWYRQTLGQGPEFLTYFQNEAQLEKSRLLSDRFSAERPKGSFSTLEIQRTEQGDSAMYLCASSESGRYGYTFGSGTRLTVV.

The genes are TRBV7-9 and TRBJ1-1; perhaps TRBD1 as D (6 bases). CDR1 and CDR2 from the germline V gene are SEHNR and FQNEAQ (reference sequence). This CDR3 contains 14 residues. The germline V and J ends were trimmed by 5 bases and 3 bases, with 13 bases remaining between them. The CDR3 nucleotides are TGTGCCAGCAGCGTAACAGGGAGGGACACTGAAGCTTTCTTT. It codes for CASSVTGRDTEAFF.

The chain combines TRBV2 with TRBJ1-2; the D is unclear. The CDR3 has 16 residues. Germline CDR1 is SNHLY and CDR2 is FYNNEI. Trimming removed 2 bases at V and 4 bases at J, with 17 bases between. This chain's CDR3 is CASSESRTEMTYGYTF. CDR3 nucleotides: TGTGCCAGCAGTGAATCTAGAACGGAGATGACCTATGGCTACACCTTC. The full variable domain, in which reference TRBV2 and TRBJ1-2 provide the parts outside the CDR3, is EPEVTQTPSHQVTQMGQEVILRCVPISNHLYFYWYRQILGQKVEFLVSFYNNEISEKSEIFDDQFSVERPDGSNFTLKIRSTKLEDSAMYFCASSESRTEMTYGYTFGSGTRLTVV.

CDR3 bases: TGTGCCAGCAGTTTGCCCTTCCAGGGTTTAGGCTACACCTTC. Translation gives CASSLPFQGLGYTF. This chain connects TRBV28 to TRBJ1-2, with a possible D match to TRBD1 (5 bases). Germline V gene sequence: CDR1 MDHEN, CDR2 SYDVKM. This CDR3 is 14 amino acids long. Trimming stripped 3 bases from V and 8 bases from J, with 16 bases between.

The sample holds one count of this clone. The gene calls are TRBV15 and TRBJ1-2, with 7 positions matching TRBD1. CDR1 LNHNV and CDR2 YYDKDF come from the germline V gene (reference sequence). The junction had 3 bases not matched to a gene; V was cut back by 1 base and J by 4 bases. This CDR3 is 14 amino acids long. In DNA form, the CDR3 reads TGTGCCACCAGCAGAGGAACAGGGGTCTATGGCTACACCTTC. This encodes CATSRGTGVYGYTF.

The CDR3 sequence: CASSLGTGQGGYEQYF. DNA of the CDR3: TGTGCCAGCAGCTTGGGCACGGGACAGGGGGGGTACGAGCAGTACTTC. V and J are TRBV5-4 and TRBJ2-7, with 11 bases lining up with TRBD1. CDR3 length: 16 amino acids. The V gene's germline CDR1 is SGHNT and CDR2 YYREEE (reference sequence). V lost 0 bases to trimming and J lost 4 bases; unmatched junction nucleotides: 6.

The chain employs TRBV24-1 and TRBJ2-3, with a tentative D call TRBD2 (6 bases). Germline values: CDR1 KGHDR, CDR2 SFDVKD. The CDR3 runs 23 residues. Between the trimmed V and J ends, which lost 0 bases and 0 bases, there was a span of 30 bases. The chain's CDR3 is CATSDLPSFPNYRGRPSTDTQYF. CDR3 in DNA: TGTGCCACCAGTGATTTGCCGAGCTTTCCGAACTATCGAGGGAGGCCTAGCACAGATACGCAGTATTTT.

The J gene is TRBJ2-5, the V gene TRBV5-6; TRBD2 might be the D (5 bases). Germline CDR1 and CDR2: SGHDT and YYEEEE. The V gene lost 0 bases and the J gene lost 5 bases, with 14 bases spanning the gap. The CDR3 runs 15 residues. The CDR3 bases are TGTGCCAGCAGCTTGGTACGCCTAGCTAGGGAGACCCAGTACTTC. Protein sequence: CASSLVRLARETQYF.

The CDR3 DNA is TGTGCCAGCAGACCAGGGGCGAGTGGGAACACCGGGGAGCTGTTTTTT. It encodes CASRPGASGNTGELFF. The chain joins TRBV27 to TRBJ2-2; possible D gene TRBD1, 6 bases. CDR1 MNHEY and CDR2 SMNVEV come from the germline V gene (reference sequence). This CDR3 is 16 amino acids long. Trimming cost V 6 bases and J 1 base, with 15 bases left between them.

The sample holds a few counts of this clone. The CDR3 DNA follows: TGTGCCAGCAAAGACCTAGCGGGGTACGCCACAGATACGCAGTATTTT. Encoded protein: CASKDLAGYATDTQYF. This chain uses TRBV2 with TRBJ2-3; 9 bases are shared with TRBD2. J was trimmed by 2 bases and V by 7 bases; bases with no gene match: 10. CDR3 size: 16 residues. The V gene's germline CDR1 is SNHLY and CDR2 FYNNEI.

This chain connects TRBV7-3 to TRBJ2-1, with 13 bases lining up with TRBD2. CDR1 and CDR2 from the germline V gene are SGHTA and FQGTGA. V was pared by 3 bases and J by 5 bases, with 4 bases of the junction left unmatched. The CDR3 extends over 16 amino acids. CDR3 sequence: CASSLPGLAGNNEQFF. The DNA for the CDR3 is TGTGCCAGCAGCTTGCCGGGACTAGCGGGAAACAATGAGCAGTTCTTC. The variable domain in full, completed from reference TRBV7-3 and TRBJ2-1, reads GAGVSQTPSNKVTEKGKYVELRCDPISGHTALYWYRQSLGQGPEFLIYFQGTGAADDSGLPNDRFFAVRPEGSVSTLKIQRTERGDSAVYLCASSLPGLAGNNEQFFGPGTRLTVL.

J is TRBJ2-1 and V is TRBV18, with 13 bases aligning to TRBD2. The CDR3 has 15 residues. Per the germline V gene, CDR1 is KGHSH and CDR2 is LQKENI. The ends lost 3 bases at V and 8 bases at J; junction bases unmatched: 4. The CDR3 is CASSPGLAGTDEQFF. CDR3 coding DNA: TGTGCCAGCTCACCGGGACTAGCGGGAACCGATGAGCAGTTCTTC.